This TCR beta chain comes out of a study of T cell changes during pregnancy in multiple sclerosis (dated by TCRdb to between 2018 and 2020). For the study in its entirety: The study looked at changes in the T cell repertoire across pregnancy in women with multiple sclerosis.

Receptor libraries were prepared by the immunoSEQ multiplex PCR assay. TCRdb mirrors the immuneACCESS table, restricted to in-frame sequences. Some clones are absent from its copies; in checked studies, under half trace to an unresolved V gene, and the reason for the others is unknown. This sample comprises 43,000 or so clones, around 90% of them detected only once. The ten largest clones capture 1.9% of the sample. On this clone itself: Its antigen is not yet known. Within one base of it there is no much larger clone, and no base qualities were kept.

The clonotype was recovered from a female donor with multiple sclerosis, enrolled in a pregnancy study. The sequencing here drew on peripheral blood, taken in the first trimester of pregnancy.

In nucleotide form, the sequence is TGTGCCAGCAGCTTATTCCAGGCGAGAAACACTGAAGCTTTCTTT. Its protein is CASSLFQARNTEAFF. This sequence uses TRBV7-2 and TRBJ1-1; the D gene is unclear. Trimming costs V 2 bases and J 2 bases, and their ends lie 12 bases apart. The CDR3, from cysteine to phenylalanine, totals 15 residues. Solely the CDR3 DNA is kept, with 45 bases framed from the first base. From the germline V gene, CDR1 is SGHTA and CDR2 is FQGNSA.